This T cell receptor (beta chain) was recorded in a study of T-cell reconstitution after alpha-beta-depleted transplantation in children. TCRbeta library preparation incorporated unique molecular identifiers. TCRdb reanalysed the PCR reads using MiXCR and keeps one entry per CDR3 protein. The table includes 44,000 or so distinct CDR3 sequences, around 9.2% detected once. The V gene's germline CDR1 is LGHDT and CDR2 YNNKEL (reference sequence). The CDR3 runs to 15 residues. With 1 base removed from V and 1 base from J, the gap between germline ends came to 9 bases. The sample in question was PBMCs, mostly from graft donor cells, obtained 60 days after TCRalphabeta/CD19-depleted stem cell transplant. V and J are TRBV3-1 and TRBJ2-3, with D perhaps TRBD2 (6 bases). This TCR came from a male patient between 2 and 9 years old who had a stem cell transplant for chronic granulomatous disease, so the T cells may come from the graft donor. DNA for the CDR3: TGTGCCAGCAGCCAAGGTTCTAGCGGCACAGATACGCAGTATTTT. This sequence encodes CASSQGSSGTDTQYF.